The 9 T cell receptor beta chains reported below all come from one sample, sequenced in a study of cytomegalovirus exposure and HLA in healthy donors. 60 Vbeta and 13 Jbeta primers were used in PCR. Only in-frame clones appear in the TCRdb table, and some are missing; sequencing was by immunoSEQ multiplex PCR. The sample data list approximately 52,000 clones. Sequenced: PBMCs. The receptors come from a man aged 45-60 years in good health and CMV-seropositive.

The chain is built from TRBV4-3 and TRBJ2-3; a weak D match, TRBD1 (7 bases). The V end lost 3 bases, the J end lost 4 bases, and 14 bases lay between the germline ends. The CDR3 has 15 amino acids. Germline V CDR1 and CDR2: LGHNA, YSLEER. The CDR3 DNA sequence: TGCGCCAGCAGCCAGGGAGACAGGGAGGCAGATACGCAGTATTTT. As protein: CASSQGDREADTQYF.

The genes are TRBV19 and TRBJ1-1; D perhaps matches TRBD1 (5 bases). From germline, CDR1 is LNHDA and CDR2 SQIVND (reference sequence). Trimming removed 3 bases at V and 0 bases at J, with 8 bases between. The CDR3 covers 14 residues. The CDR3: CASSIRTLNTEAFF. In DNA, the CDR3 is TGTGCCAGTAGTATCAGGACACTGAACACTGAAGCTTTCTTT. Combining the CDR3 with reference TRBV19 and TRBJ1-1 gives the whole variable domain DGGITQSPKYLFRKEGQNVTLSCEQNLNHDAMYWYRQDPGQGLRLIYYSQIVNDFQKGDIAEGYSVSREKKESFPLTVTSAQKNPTAFYLCASSIRTLNTEAFFGQGTRLTVV.

The rearrangement joins TRBV2 to TRBJ1-5, with 7 bases lining up with TRBD1. CDR1 SNHLY and CDR2 FYNNEI come from the germline V gene. With 2 bases clipped from V and 0 bases from J, the junction kept 1 base outside the gene matches. The CDR3 loop spans 15 amino acids. The CDR3 coding sequence is TGTGCCAGCAGTGAAAACAGGGGTAGCAATCAGCCCCAGCATTTT. It translates to CASSENRGSNQPQHF.

The V and J genes are TRBV6-5 and TRBJ1-4; perhaps TRBD1 as D (5 bases). The germline V and J ends were trimmed by 6 bases and 8 bases, with 19 bases remaining between them. The CDR3 contains 15 residues. Germline V gene lookup returns CDR1 MNHEY and CDR2 SVGAGI. CDR3 coding DNA: TGTGCCAGCAGCCCCCCTGGAGGGGAAGGGGAAAAACTGTTTTTT. Protein product: CASSPPGGEGEKLFF.

The gene calls are TRBV4-2 and TRBJ2-3; D gene uncertain. Trimming cost V 0 bases and J 2 bases, with 6 bases left between them. The CDR3 has 14 residues. Germline V gene sequence: CDR1 LGHNA, CDR2 YNFKEQ. Here the CDR3 reads CASSQEANTDTQYF. In nucleotides, the CDR3 is TGTGCCAGCAGCCAAGAAGCTAACACAGATACGCAGTATTTT.

This chain connects TRBV7-9 to TRBJ2-2; 10 nucleotides agree with TRBD1. Germline V gives CDR1 SEHNR, CDR2 FQNEAQ (reference sequence). V shed 5 bases and J 6 bases; nucleotides not matched to a gene: 6. The CDR3 runs to 15 residues. Written as DNA, the CDR3 is TGTGCCAGCAGCCCCCGGACAGGGGGGGCCGGGGAGCTGTTTTTT. This codes for CASSPRTGGAGELFF.

The J gene is TRBJ2-7, the V gene TRBV7-9, with a tentative D call TRBD2 (5 bases). Looked up from germline, CDR1 is SEHNR and CDR2 is FQNEAQ (reference sequence). The CDR3 spans 14 residues. V gave up 5 bases and J gave up 1 base, with 12 bases separating them. The CDR3 loop reads CASSTPAESYEQYF. CDR3 sequence (DNA): TGTGCCAGCAGCACCCCAGCGGAGTCCTACGAGCAGTACTTC.

The chain joins TRBV6-5 to TRBJ2-1, with 10 bases that match TRBD2. Germline values: CDR1 MNHEY, CDR2 SVGAGI. Trimming cost V 2 bases and J 6 bases; bases outside gene matches: 7. This CDR3 is built from 16 residues. The CDR3 reads CASSYGSASGSNEQFF. The CDR3 region has the DNA TGTGCCAGCAGTTACGGGTCGGCTAGCGGGAGCAATGAGCAGTTCTTC.

The V call is TRBV7-9, the J call TRBJ2-3; the match to TRBD2 covers 11 bases. There are 18 residues in the CDR3. The ends lost 5 bases at V and 2 bases at J; junction bases unmatched: 12. From germline, CDR1 is SEHNR and CDR2 FQNEAQ (reference sequence). DNA for the CDR3: TGTGCCAGCAGCCCTCGGCTTAGCGGGGGGGCTGTCACAGATACGCAGTATTTT. As protein: CASSPRLSGGAVTDTQYF.